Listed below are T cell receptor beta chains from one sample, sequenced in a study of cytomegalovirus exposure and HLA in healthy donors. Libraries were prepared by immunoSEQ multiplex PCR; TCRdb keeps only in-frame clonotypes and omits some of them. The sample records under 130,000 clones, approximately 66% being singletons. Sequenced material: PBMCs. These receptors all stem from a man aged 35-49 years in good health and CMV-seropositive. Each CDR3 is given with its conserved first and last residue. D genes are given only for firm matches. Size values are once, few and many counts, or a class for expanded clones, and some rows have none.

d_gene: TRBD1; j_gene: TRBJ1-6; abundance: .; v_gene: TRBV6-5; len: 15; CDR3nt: TGTGCCAGCACCACCGTGACAGGGGGAGGCTCACCCCTCCACTTT; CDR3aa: CASTTVTGGGSPLHF
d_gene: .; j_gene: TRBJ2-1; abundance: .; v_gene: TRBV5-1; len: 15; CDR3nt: TGCGCCAGCAGCTTGTCGGGAAGCGACTACAATGAGCAGTTCTTC; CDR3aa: CASSLSGSDYNEQFF
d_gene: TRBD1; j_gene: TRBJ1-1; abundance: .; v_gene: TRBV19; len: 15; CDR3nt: TGTGCCAGTAGAAGGACAGGGGGCGTCGACACTGAAGCTTTCTTT; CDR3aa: CASRRTGGVDTEAFF
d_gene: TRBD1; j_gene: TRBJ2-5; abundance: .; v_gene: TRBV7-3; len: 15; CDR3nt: TGTGCCAGCAGCTCGGGACAGGCGTACCAAGAGACCCAGTACTTC; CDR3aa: CASSSGQAYQETQYF
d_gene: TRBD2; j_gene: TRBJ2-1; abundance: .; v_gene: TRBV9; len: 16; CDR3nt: TGTGCCAGCAGCCCCCGACTAGCGGCTACCTACAATGAGCAGTTCTTC; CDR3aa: CASSPRLAATYNEQFF
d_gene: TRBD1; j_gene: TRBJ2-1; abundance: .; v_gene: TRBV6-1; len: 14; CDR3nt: TGTGCCAGCAGAAACACAGGGGGCCGCAATGAGCAGTTCTTC; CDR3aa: CASRNTGGRNEQFF
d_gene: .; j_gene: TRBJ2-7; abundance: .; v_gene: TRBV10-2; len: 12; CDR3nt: TGCGCCAGCAGTGGGCAGGGCTACGAGCAGTACTTC; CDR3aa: CASSGQGYEQYF
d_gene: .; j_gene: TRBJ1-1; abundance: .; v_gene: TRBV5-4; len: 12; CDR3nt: TGTGCCAGCAGCTGGGGGGGCACTGAAGCTTTCTTT; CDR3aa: CASSWGGTEAFF
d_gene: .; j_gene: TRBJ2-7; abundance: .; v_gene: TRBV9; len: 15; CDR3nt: TGTGCCAGCAGCGTAGGGGGTAGCGCCTCCTACGAGCAGTACTTC; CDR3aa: CASSVGGSASYEQYF
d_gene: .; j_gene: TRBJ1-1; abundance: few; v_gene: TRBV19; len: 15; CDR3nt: TGTGCCAGTAGTGATCCCCCACAGAAGGCAGGGGAAGCTTTCTTT; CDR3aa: CASSDPPQKAGEAFF
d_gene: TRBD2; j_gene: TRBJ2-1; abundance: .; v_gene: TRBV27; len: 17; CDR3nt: TGTGCCAGCAGACCTCTTGGGACTAGCGGGTCCTACAATGAGCAGTTCTTC; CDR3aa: CASRPLGTSGSYNEQFF
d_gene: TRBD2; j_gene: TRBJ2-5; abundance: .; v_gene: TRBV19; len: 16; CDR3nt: TGTGCCAGTAGTACTAGCGGGACCGGGGGGCCAGAGACCCAGTACTTC; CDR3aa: CASSTSGTGGPETQYF
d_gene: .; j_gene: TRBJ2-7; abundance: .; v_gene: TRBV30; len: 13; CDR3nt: TGTGCCTGGAGTCGGGGGAGCTCCTACGAGCAGTACTTC; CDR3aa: CAWSRGSSYEQYF
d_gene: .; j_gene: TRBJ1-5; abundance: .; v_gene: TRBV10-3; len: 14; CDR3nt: TGTGCCATCAGTGAGCAGGCAGGGGATCAGCCCCAGCATTTT; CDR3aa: CAISEQAGDQPQHF
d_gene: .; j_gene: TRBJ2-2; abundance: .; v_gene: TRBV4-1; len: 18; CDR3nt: TGCGCCAGCAGCCAAGGTATCGGGGGAATAGTTTACACCGGGGAGCTGTTTTTT; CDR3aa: CASSQGIGGIVYTGELFF
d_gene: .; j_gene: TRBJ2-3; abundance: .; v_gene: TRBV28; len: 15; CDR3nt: TGTGCCAGCAGTGATAAGGGAGCCCGCACAGATACGCAGTATTTT; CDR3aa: CASSDKGARTDTQYF
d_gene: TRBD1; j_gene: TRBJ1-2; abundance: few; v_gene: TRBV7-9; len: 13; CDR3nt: TGTGCCAGCAGCTTAGGAAAGGGGGCTGGCTACACCTTC; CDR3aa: CASSLGKGAGYTF
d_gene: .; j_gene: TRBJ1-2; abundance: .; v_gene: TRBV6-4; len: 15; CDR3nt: TGTGCCAGCAGTGATCTCCGTACAGGTGAATATGGCTACACCTTC; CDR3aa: CASSDLRTGEYGYTF
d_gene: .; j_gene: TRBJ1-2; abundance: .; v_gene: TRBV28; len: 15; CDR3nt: TGTGCCAGCAGTTTATTAATCGGCAGGGGCGGCGGCTACACCTTC; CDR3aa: CASSLLIGRGGGYTF
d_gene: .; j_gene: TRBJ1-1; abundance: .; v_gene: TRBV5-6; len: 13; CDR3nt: TGTGCCAGCAGTCCAGGGGTTGGCACTGAAGCTTTCTTT; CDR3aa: CASSPGVGTEAFF
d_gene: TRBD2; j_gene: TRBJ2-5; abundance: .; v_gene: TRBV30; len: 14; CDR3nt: TGTGCCTGGAGTGTAACGGGAGGGTCAGAGACCCAGTACTTC; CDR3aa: CAWSVTGGSETQYF
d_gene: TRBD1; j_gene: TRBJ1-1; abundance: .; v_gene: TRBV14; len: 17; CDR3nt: TGTGCCAGCAGCCTATTAGCTCAGGGGGTCATGAACACTGAAGCTTTCTTT; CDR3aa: CASSLLAQGVMNTEAFF
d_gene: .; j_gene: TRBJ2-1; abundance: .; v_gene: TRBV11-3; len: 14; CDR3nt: TGTGCCAGCAGCTTATCTAGCTCCTACAATGAGCAGTTCTTC; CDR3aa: CASSLSSSYNEQFF